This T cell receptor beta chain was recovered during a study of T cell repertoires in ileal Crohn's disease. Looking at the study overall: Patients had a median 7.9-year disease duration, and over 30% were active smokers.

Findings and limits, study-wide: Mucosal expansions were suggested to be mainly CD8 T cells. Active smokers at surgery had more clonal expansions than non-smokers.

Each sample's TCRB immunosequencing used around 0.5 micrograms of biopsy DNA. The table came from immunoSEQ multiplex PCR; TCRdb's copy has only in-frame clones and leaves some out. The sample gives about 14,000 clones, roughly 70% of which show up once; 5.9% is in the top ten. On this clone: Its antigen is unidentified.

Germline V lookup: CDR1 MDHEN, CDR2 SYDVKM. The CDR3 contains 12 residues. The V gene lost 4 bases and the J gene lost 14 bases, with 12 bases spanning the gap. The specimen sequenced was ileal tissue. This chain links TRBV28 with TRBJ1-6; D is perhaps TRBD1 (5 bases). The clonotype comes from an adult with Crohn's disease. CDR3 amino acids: CASSSGYRALHF. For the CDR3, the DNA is TGTGCCAGCAGTTCAGGGTATCGGGCCCTCCACTTT.